The 24 T cell receptor beta chains below were found in one sample sequenced in a study of metastatic and nonmetastatic thyroid tumors. No treatment had been given to any patient before thyroid surgery. TCRdb reanalyzed the PCR reads via MiXCR. Here the sample spans 7,500 to 10,000 clones, 9.5% to 13% being singletons. The sample taken for sequencing was tumor tissue. The receptors derive from a female donor with papillary thyroid cancer or a benign thyroid nodule (not recorded which). Some clones in this sample may be carry-over from other donors' samples.

This clone came up many times. In DNA, the CDR3 is TGTGCCAGCAGCCAGTCAGGAGATAGCAATCAGCCCCAGCATTTT. Amino acid sequence: CASSQSGDSNQPQHF. This chain joins TRBV3-1 and TRBJ1-5; D is unclear. Germline values: CDR1 LGHDT, CDR2 YNNKEL (reference sequence). CDR3 length: 15 residues. V lost 3 bases and J 0 bases, leaving 9 bases between the germline ends.

Concerning this clone: This may be a read error: a much more frequent sequence differs by one nucleotide. The sample carries other DNA sequences with the same CDR3. This chain's CDR3 is CASSQPGGFKNIQYF. CDR3 nucleotide sequence: TGCGCCAGCAGCCAACCAGGGGGATTCAAAAACATTCAGTACTTC. The chain recombines TRBV4-1 with TRBJ2-4; 7 bases are shared with TRBD1. V dropped 2 bases and J dropped 3; count of bases not matched to a gene: 4. The CDR3 spans 15 residues. Germline V CDR1 and CDR2: MGHRA, YSYEKL.

This clone was detected only a few times. Being one base from a much bigger clone, this may be a read error. Other DNA variants within this sample encode the same CDR3. The chain joins TRBV5-4 to TRBJ1-1; D remains ambiguous. Germline values: CDR1 SGHNT, CDR2 YYREEE (reference sequence). This CDR3 is 13 amino acids long. The CDR3 is CASSLWGNAEAFF. The CDR3 DNA reads TGCGCCAGCAGCTTGTGGGGAAACGCTGAAGCTTTCTTT.

In its sample, this clone was seen many times. The chain joins TRBV20-1 to TRBJ1-2; D is possibly TRBD1 (6 bases). CDR1 is DFQATT, CDR2 SNEGSKA, per germline (reference sequence). V dropped 0 bases and J dropped 4 bases, with 15 bases sitting between them. This CDR3 region has 15 residues. The CDR3 loop reads CSARETGQYLYGYTF. DNA of the CDR3: TGCAGTGCTAGAGAGACTGGACAGTATCTCTATGGCTACACCTTC.

The J gene is TRBJ2-5, the V gene TRBV7-2, with D unresolved. CDR1 SGHTA and CDR2 FQGNSA come from the germline V gene. V was clipped by 0 bases and J by 8 bases, with 19 bases between them. This CDR3 comprises 16 residues. Here the CDR3 DNA reads TGTGCCAGCAGCTTAGCGCACCTATCGGGCACGGACACCCAGTACTTC. Protein sequence: CASSLAHLSGTDTQYF.

Many counts were recorded for this clone. The chain carries TRBV18 and TRBJ2-1; D gene unclear. Germline CDR1 is KGHSH and CDR2 is LQKENI. CDR3 length: 12 amino acids. Deletions cut 3 bases from V and 10 bases from J, with 10 bases between. CDR3 amino acids: CASSPRLGEQFF. The CDR3 DNA reads TGTGCCAGCTCACCGCGGTTGGGGGAGCAGTTCTTC.

This clone is categorized as medium-sized (0.01 to 0.1%). The chain couples TRBV12-3 or TRBV12-4 to TRBJ2-2; D gene unclear. Trimming shortened V by 8 bases and J by 1 base, and 8 bases separated the two germline ends. The CDR3 is 13 residues long. CDR3 amino acids: CASASVNTGELFF. Written as DNA, the CDR3 is TGTGCCAGCGCCAGCGTGAACACCGGGGAGCTGTTTTTT.

The CDR3 protein is CVRSPLDLDIQYF. CDR3 bases: TGTGTCAGAAGCCCGCTCGACCTGGACATTCAGTACTTC. The chain carries TRBV6-1 and TRBJ2-4; D unresolved. The V gene's germline CDR1 is MNHNS and CDR2 SASEGT. This CDR3 contains 13 residues.

This clone came up many times. This chain links TRBV9 with TRBJ2-1; the match to TRBD2 covers 9 bases. Per the germline V gene, CDR1 is SGDLS and CDR2 is YYNGEE. CDR3 size: 21 residues. Unmatched junction bases numbered 19, after V lost 3 bases and J lost 0 bases. For the CDR3, the DNA is TGTGCCAGCAGCGGGAAGCGGGAGGTAGCGGGAGCAAGAATCTCCTACAATGAGCAGTTCTTC. It is translated as CASSGKREVAGARISYNEQFF.

By proportion, this clone is medium-sized. The CDR3 loop reads CAISDLLTNYGYTF. CDR3 sequence (DNA): TGTGCCATCAGTGACCTTCTTACTAACTATGGCTACACCTTC. The J gene is TRBJ1-2, the V gene TRBV10-3; D is unclear. Trimming removed 3 bases at V and 0 bases at J, with 8 bases between. Germline lookup yields CDR1 ENHRY and CDR2 SYGVKD. The CDR3 runs 14 residues.

This clone is medium-sized by share. The J gene is TRBJ2-7, the V gene TRBV10-1; TRBD1 matches at 7 bases. V lost 7 bases and J lost 2; bases outside the gene matches: 8. From germline, CDR1 is WNHNN and CDR2 SYGVQD (reference sequence). This CDR3 comprises 14 residues. The CDR3 protein is CASIEGAAPYEQYV. CDR3 coding DNA: TGCGCCAGCATAGAGGGGGCAGCTCCCTACGAGCAGTACGTC.

In its sample, this clone was seen many times. This chain links TRBV3-1 with TRBJ1-4; D is unresolved. Germline CDR1 is LGHDT and CDR2 is YNNKEL (reference sequence). The V end lost 1 base, the J end lost 7 bases, and 1 base lay between the germline ends. The CDR3 is 11 residues long. As DNA, the CDR3 is TGTGCCAGCAGCCAAGCTGAAAAACTGTTTTTT. Protein product: CASSQAEKLFF.

This clone came up many times. A much larger clone differs by one base, so this may be a read error. The same CDR3 also results from other DNA sequences found in this sample. V gene TRBV20-1 combines with J gene TRBJ2-1, with 8 bases identical to TRBD2. Looked up from germline, CDR1 is DFQATT and CDR2 is SNEGSKA (reference sequence). There are 14 residues in the CDR3. J was trimmed by 9 bases and V by 0 bases; bases with no gene match: 7. CDR3: CSARDPGLAGEQFF. CDR3 bases: TGCAGTGCTAGAGATCCTGGACTAGCTGGTGAGCAGTTCTTC.

This clone has ten or more counts. The chain employs TRBV7-9 and TRBJ2-5, with TRBD2 matching 12 bases. J was trimmed by 2 bases and V by 4 bases; bases with no gene match: 2. The CDR3 loop spans 15 amino acids. Per germline, CDR1 SEHNR and CDR2 FQNEAQ (reference sequence). The CDR3 nucleotides are TGTGCCAGCAGCTCCCTAGCGGGGGGGCAAGAGACCCAGTACTTC. Amino acids: CASSSLAGGQETQYF.

This clone was seen repeatedly, ten times or more. CDR3 sequence: CASSPRGTGRTEAFF. CDR3 in DNA: TGCGCCAGCAGCCCGAGGGGGACAGGGAGGACTGAAGCTTTCTTT. The chain carries TRBV5-1 and TRBJ1-1; TRBD1 aligns across 9 bases. Per germline, CDR1 SGHRS and CDR2 YFSETQ. The CDR3 is made up of 15 amino acids. The V segment lost 4 bases and the J segment 5 bases; nucleotides outside the gene matches: 9.

J is TRBJ2-7 and V is TRBV6-1, with D uncertain. Germline V lookup: CDR1 MNHNS, CDR2 SASEGT. This CDR3 comprises 14 residues. V gave up 10 bases and J gave up 2 bases, with 18 bases separating them. In nucleotides, the CDR3 is TGTGCCACTACTGTACGAGCCTCCGCCTACGAGCAGTACTTC. Residues: CATTVRASAYEQYF.

This clone was detected a few times. A read error may produce the germline difference seen at one junction end. V usage is TRBV28 and J usage is TRBJ2-2; a weak D match, TRBD2 (5 bases). This CDR3 comprises 17 residues. Germline V CDR1 and CDR2: MDHEN, SYDVKM. CDR3 in amino acids: CASSFTPGAGGSGDLFF. CDR3 sequence (DNA): TGTGCCAGCAGTTTCACGCCCGGAGCAGGTGGTTCCGGGGATCTGTTTTTT.

This clone was found many times. This chain uses TRBV5-6 with TRBJ1-1; D is uncertain. V was trimmed by 4 bases and J by 1 base, leaving 11 bases between them. The CDR3 spans 14 residues. Germline CDR1 and CDR2: SGHDT and YYEEEE. The CDR3 protein is CASSLVGWNTEAFF. CDR3 coding DNA: TGTGCCAGCAGCCTCGTCGGATGGAACACTGAAGCTTTCTTT.

This clone was seen repeatedly, ten times or more. This chain connects TRBV4-1 to TRBJ1-1; D not resolved. Germline values: CDR1 MGHRA, CDR2 YSYEKL. The V gene lost 3 bases and the J gene lost 3 bases, with 14 bases spanning the gap. CDR3 length equals 15 residues. The CDR3 sequence: CASSHPLRGDTEAFF. Written as DNA, the CDR3 is TGCGCCAGCAGCCACCCCCTTCGTGGGGACACTGAAGCTTTCTTT.

This clone is labeled medium-sized. The genes are TRBV10-3 and TRBJ1-2, with D uncertain. Germline V gene lookup returns CDR1 ENHRY and CDR2 SYGVKD. Trimming pared 0 bases from V and 5 bases from J, leaving 4 bases between. This CDR3 has 12 residues. The DNA of the CDR3 is TGTGCCATCAGTGAGTCAGGGTATGGCTACACCTTC. Translating it yields CAISESGYGYTF.

This clone has just one count. CDR3 sequence reads: CSASGEGRGSYEQYF. For the CDR3, the DNA is TGCAGTGCTTCGGGAGAGGGCAGGGGTAGTTACGAGCAGTACTTC. This chain connects TRBV20-1 to TRBJ2-7; D may correspond to TRBD1 or TRBD2 (6 bases each). The CDR3 extends over 15 amino acids. The V end lost 5 bases, the J end lost 4 bases, and 21 bases lay between the germline ends. The germline V gene has CDR1 DFQATT and CDR2 SNEGSKA (reference sequence).

This clone was counted only a few times. The genes are TRBV9 and TRBJ1-2; D may be TRBD1 (6 bases). Germline V lookup: CDR1 SGDLS, CDR2 YYNGEE. CDR3 length: 18 residues. Trimming removed 1 base from V and 7 bases from J, with 26 bases in between. The CDR3 nucleotides are TGTGCCAGCAGCGTATGGGGGCGGGAGGGTGAAGGGTTCTCTGGCTACACCTTC. It codes for CASSVWGREGEGFSGYTF.

This clone showed up many times. The chain links TRBV9 to TRBJ1-4; D might be TRBD1 (5 bases). Trimming removed 0 bases at V and 2 bases at J, with 8 bases between. The CDR3 runs to 15 residues. Germline V CDR1 and CDR2: SGDLS, YYNGEE. CDR3 DNA: TGTGCCAGCAGCGTAGCAGGGTACACTAATGAAAAACTGTTTTTT. This sequence encodes CASSVAGYTNEKLFF.

This clone was recorded many times. The chain combines TRBV20-1 with TRBJ1-6, with a possible D match to TRBD1 (5 bases). There are 14 residues in the CDR3. Trimming pared 3 bases from V and 15 bases from J, leaving 21 bases between. Germline V lookup: CDR1 DFQATT, CDR2 SNEGSKA (reference sequence). CDR3 sequence (DNA): TGCAGTGCTAGTCCTGGGACGGGGTATGATCGCCTCCACTTT. The encoded protein is CSASPGTGYDRLHF.